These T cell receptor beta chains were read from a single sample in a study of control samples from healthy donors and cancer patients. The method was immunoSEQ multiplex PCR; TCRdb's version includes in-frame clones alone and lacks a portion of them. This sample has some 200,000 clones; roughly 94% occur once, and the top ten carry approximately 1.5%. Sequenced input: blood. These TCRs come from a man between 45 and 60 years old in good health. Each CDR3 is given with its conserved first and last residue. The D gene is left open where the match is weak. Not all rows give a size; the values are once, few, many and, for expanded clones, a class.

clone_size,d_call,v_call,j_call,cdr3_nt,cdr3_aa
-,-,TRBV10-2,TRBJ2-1,TGCGCCAGCAGTCGGATAGCAGTTGACAATGAGCAGTTCTTC,CASSRIAVDNEQFF
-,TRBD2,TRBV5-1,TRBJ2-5,TGCGCCAGCAGCTTCGGACTAGCGGGGGGGCGAGAGACCCAGTACTTC,CASSFGLAGGRETQYF
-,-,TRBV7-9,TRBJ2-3,TGTGCCAGCAGCTTCGAGGGAGTAGCAGATACGCAGTATTTT,CASSFEGVADTQYF
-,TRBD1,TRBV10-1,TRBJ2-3,TGCGCCAGCAGTGAACAGGGGGGTCAGACAGATACGCAGTATTTT,CASSEQGGQTDTQYF
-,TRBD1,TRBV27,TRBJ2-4,TGTGCCAGCAGACGGACAGGGTCTGAAAACATTCAGTACTTC,CASRRTGSENIQYF
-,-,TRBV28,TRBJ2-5,TGTGCCAGCAGTTTGGGGGGACTTGAACAAGAGACCCAGTACTTC,CASSLGGLEQETQYF
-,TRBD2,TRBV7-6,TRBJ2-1,TGTGCCAGCAGCCTCGAGTCGAATCGCGGGGGGTTTTCCAATGAGCAGTTCTTC,CASSLESNRGGFSNEQFF
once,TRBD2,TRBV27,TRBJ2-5,TGTGCCAGCAGTTTATCGGGACTAGTGGGAAGGGAGACCCAGTACTTC,CASSLSGLVGRETQYF
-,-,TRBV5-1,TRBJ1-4,TGCGCCAGCAGCCCGCGGGACGGACTTAATGAAAAACTGTTTTTT,CASSPRDGLNEKLFF
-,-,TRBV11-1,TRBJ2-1,TGTGCCAGCAGCTTACCTTCAGCCAATGAGCAGTTCTTC,CASSLPSANEQFF
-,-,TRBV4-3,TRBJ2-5,TGCGCCAGCAGCCAAGACCTCTATGGGGAGACCCAGTACTTC,CASSQDLYGETQYF
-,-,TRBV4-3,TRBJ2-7,TGCGCCAGCAGCCAAGTAAGTAGCCAGGGCTCCTACGAGCAGTACTTC,CASSQVSSQGSYEQYF
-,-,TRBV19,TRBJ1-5,TGTGCCTGTCAGGTAGACGCCGGGCGTCAGCCCCAGCATTTT,CACQVDAGRQPQHF
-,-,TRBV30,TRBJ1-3,TGTGCCGCCCGAGACTCTGGAAACACCATATATTTT,CAARDSGNTIYF
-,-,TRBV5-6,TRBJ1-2,TGTGCCAGCAGCTTGGGGGCGGGTTCTGCTGGCTACACCTTC,CASSLGAGSAGYTF
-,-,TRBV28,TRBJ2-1,TGTGCCAGCAGCCGAGATCCGGGACAGCGGGCTAATGAGCAGTTCTTC,CASSRDPGQRANEQFF
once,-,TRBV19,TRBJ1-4,TGTGCCAGTAAGACCGGGACTCTCTCAACTAATGAAAAACTGTTTTTT,CASKTGTLSTNEKLFF
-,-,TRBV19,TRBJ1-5,TGTGCCAGTAGTATCACCCGCGGGGGACAGCCCCAGCATTTT,CASSITRGGQPQHF
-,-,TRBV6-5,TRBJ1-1,TGTGCCAGCAGCCGCTTGAAGGGCACTGAAGCTTTCTTT,CASSRLKGTEAFF
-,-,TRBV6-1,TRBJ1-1,TGTGCCAGCAGTGACAGTGCTCGAGAAGCTTTCTTT,CASSDSAREAFF
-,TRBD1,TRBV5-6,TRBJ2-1,TGTGCCAGCAGCGGACAGGACTACAATGAGCAGTTCTTC,CASSGQDYNEQFF
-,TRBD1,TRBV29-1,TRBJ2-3,TGCAGCGTGGGTCAGGGGGCAGATACGCAGTATTTT,CSVGQGADTQYF
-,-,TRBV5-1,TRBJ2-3,TGCGCCAGCAGCTTTTTCCGGGACGCAGATACGCAGTATTTT,CASSFFRDADTQYF
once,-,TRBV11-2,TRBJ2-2,TGTGCCAGCGAGGGGGAGGTGGGCGGGGAGCTGTTTTTT,CASEGEVGGELFF